This note documents a single T cell receptor beta chain sequence. One entry per CDR3 protein, called by TCRdb with MiXCR from the 5' RACE reads. The sample has about 790,000 distinct CDR3 sequences, 18% seen once. These data belong to a study of identical twins. CDR3 length: 12 residues. Trimming took 7 bases from V and 1 from J, leaving 8 bases between them. CDR1 is WSHSY and CDR2 is SAAADI in the germline V gene. The sample was also reused in another study, on T cells expressing NK-cell markers. That work adds: Beta-chain profiling covered CD3+CD56+NKG2C+, CD3+CD56+NKG2C- and CD3+CD56-NKG2C+ sorted subsets.

What was sequenced was PBMCs. V usage is TRBV10-2 and J usage is TRBJ2-7, with D perhaps matching TRBD1 (5 bases). The receptor's source is a young woman in good health. The CDR3 DNA reads TGCGCCAGCACTGACAGTTCCTACGAGCAGTACTTC. It specifies CASTDSSYEQYF.